This T cell receptor (beta chain) was found in a study of T-cell memory formation after mild COVID-19. Study details: The study found TCR clusters largely donor specific. General study results and limits: Clones that contracted from day 15 to 85 had balanced CD4/CD8; later expanders were CD4+ biased. A subset of responding clones appeared in pre-infection memory, suggesting cross-reactive memory joined.

Employing constant-segment primers, 5'RACE generated TCR alpha and TCR beta cDNA libraries bearing sample barcodes and UMIs. TCRdb reanalysed the 5' RACE reads using MiXCR and keeps one entry per CDR3 protein. This sample has about 310,000 distinct CDR3 sequences, with 15% to 20% found just once. This clonotype was counted only a few times. Its antigen is still unknown. Germline CDR1 reads KGHSH; CDR2 reads LQKENI. This CDR3 is 17 amino acids long. Unmatched junction bases numbered 6, after V lost 0 bases and J lost 2 bases. Sequencing was carried out using PBMCs or a T cell subset sorted from them (not recorded which). This TCR derives from a man between 18 and 29 years old who had mild COVID-19 (a few samples of this study predate the infection). Cell type and time point are not known. The chain has TRBV18 and TRBJ2-3, with TRBD1 identical over 9 bases. CDR3: CASSPPAGTGITDTQYF. In nucleotides, the CDR3 is TGTGCCAGCTCACCACCCGCCGGGACAGGGATCACAGATACGCAGTATTTT.